This T cell receptor (beta chain) is drawn from a study of metastatic and nonmetastatic thyroid tumors. TCRdb reanalyzed the PCR reads via MiXCR. The data contain 15,000 or so clones, 3.7% of them singletons. At least ten counts were recorded for this clone. All patients reached thyroid surgery having received no treatment beforehand. Deletions cut 5 bases from V and 1 base from J, with 11 bases between. Germline CDR1 and CDR2: LNHNV and YYDKDF (reference sequence). The CDR3 is made up of 14 amino acids. The chain couples TRBV15 to TRBJ1-1; no clear D gene. This sequence originates from a female donor with papillary thyroid cancer or a benign thyroid nodule (not recorded which). Some clones in this sample may be carry-over from other donors' samples. Source material: tumor tissue. The DNA of the CDR3 is TGTGCCACCAGCGACCAGGACCGGAACACTGAAGCTTTCTTT. Translated: CATSDQDRNTEAFF.